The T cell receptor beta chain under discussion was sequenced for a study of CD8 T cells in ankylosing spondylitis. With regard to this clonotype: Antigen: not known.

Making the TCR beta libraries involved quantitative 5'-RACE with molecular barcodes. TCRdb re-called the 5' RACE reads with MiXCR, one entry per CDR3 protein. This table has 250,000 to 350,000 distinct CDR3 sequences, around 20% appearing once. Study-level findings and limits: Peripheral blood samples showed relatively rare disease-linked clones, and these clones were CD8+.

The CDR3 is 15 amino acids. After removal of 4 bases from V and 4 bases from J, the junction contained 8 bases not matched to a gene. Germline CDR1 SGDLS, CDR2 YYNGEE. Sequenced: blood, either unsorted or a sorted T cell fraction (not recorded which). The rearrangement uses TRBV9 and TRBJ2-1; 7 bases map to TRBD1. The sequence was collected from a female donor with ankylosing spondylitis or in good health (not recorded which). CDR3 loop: CASSPTDRRYNEQFF. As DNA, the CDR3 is TGTGCCAGCAGCCCAACGGACAGGAGATACAATGAGCAGTTCTTC.